Sequencing of this T cell receptor beta chain was carried out in a study of blood T cell repertoires in COVID-19. How the authors handled the data: Amplification from reference gene primers served as the basis for estimated nucleated cell counts. Repertoires were generated with immunoSEQ multiplex PCR, while TCRdb's copy carries only in-frame clones and drops some. V and J calls plus clone size are reproduced from that table; the DNA served to infer D and trimming. The sample holds around 150,000 clones; 60% to 85% are singletons and the top ten take about 3%. Sequencing input: peripheral blood. This receptor was identified in a man aged 65-85 years with acute or convalescent COVID-19.

CDR3 sequence (DNA): TGTGCCAGTAGTTCCCCCGCAGGGCTGGGCAACGAGCAGTACTTC. Translation gives CASSSPAGLGNEQYF. The chain employs TRBV19 and TRBJ2-7; D perhaps matches TRBD1 (5 bases). This CDR3 has 15 residues. The V gene lost 5 bases and the J gene lost 5 bases, with 19 bases spanning the gap. Germline values: CDR1 LNHDA, CDR2 SQIVND (reference sequence).